The rows below give T cell receptor beta chains drawn from one sample of a study of cytomegalovirus exposure and HLA in healthy donors. Using immunoSEQ multiplex PCR, the repertoire was profiled, and TCRdb retains in-frame clones only, with some absent. This sample carries under 250,000 clones, about three quarters of them seen once, and the ten largest clones take approximately 0.47%. Sequenced: PBMCs. Receptor source: a boy aged 5-17 years in good health and CMV-seronegative. Each CDR3 is given with its conserved first and last residue. A D gene is named only where the DNA matches it firmly. Size is stated for part of the rows, as once, few or many counts, or as a class when the clone is expanded.

CDR3 length	D gene	clone size	J gene	V gene	CDR3 DNA	CDR3 protein
17	TRBD1	NA	TRBJ1-5	TRBV19	TGTGCCAGTAGTATTGGGGGACAGGGGGCTGGAGGGGGGCCCCAGCATTTT	CASSIGGQGAGGGPQHF
13	NA	once	TRBJ1-5	TRBV18	TGTGCCAGCTCAAGTGGAGTGGATCAGCCCCAGCATTTT	CASSSGVDQPQHF
14	TRBD2	NA	TRBJ2-7	TRBV5-4	TGTGCCAGCAGCTTAGCGGGAGGGAGGTACGAGCAGTACTTC	CASSLAGGRYEQYF
13	NA	NA	TRBJ2-1	TRBV7-3	TGTGCCAGCAGCCCCCTTGGGGGGAATGAGCAGTTCTTC	CASSPLGGNEQFF
16	NA	NA	TRBJ2-3	TRBV7-9	TGTGCCAGCAGCCTACCCCCCGCGGGGGCATCAGATACGCAGTATTTT	CASSLPPAGASDTQYF
14	NA	NA	TRBJ2-7	TRBV5-6	TGTGCCAGCAGCTTGGCAGGGGCCGCCTACGAGCAGTACTTC	CASSLAGAAYEQYF
20	TRBD2	once	TRBJ2-2	TRBV4-2	TGTGCCAGCAGCCGGATACTAGCGGGAGGTTCCTTTGGGGGCACCGGGGAGCTGTTTTTT	CASSRILAGGSFGGTGELFF
14	NA	NA	TRBJ1-2	TRBV10-3	TGTGCCATCAGTGAGTCGTTAGGAGGTTATGGCTACACCTTC	CAISESLGGYGYTF
14	NA	NA	TRBJ2-7	TRBV6-5	TGTGCCAGCAGTTACGATCAGGGGCACTACGAGCAGTACTTC	CASSYDQGHYEQYF
14	NA	NA	TRBJ1-1	TRBV21-1	TGTGCCAGCAGCCACACGACATGGGACACTGAAGCTTTCTTT	CASSHTTWDTEAFF
13	NA	few	TRBJ1-5	TRBV11-2	TGTGCCAGCAGCTTAGAGTACAATCAGCCCCAGCATTTT	CASSLEYNQPQHF
16	TRBD1	NA	TRBJ2-1	TRBV7-9	TGTGCCAGCAGCATGATCCAGGGGGCGAGGTACAATGAGCAGTTCTTC	CASSMIQGARYNEQFF
16	NA	NA	TRBJ1-5	TRBV19	TGTGCCAGTAGTATAGGTGCGGGGGTTGGAGGTCAGCCCCAGCATTTT	CASSIGAGVGGQPQHF
16	NA	NA	TRBJ2-2	TRBV19	TGTGCCAGTACCTCTATGCGAGGGTATAACACCGGGGAGCTGTTTTTT	CASTSMRGYNTGELFF
11	NA	NA	TRBJ2-1	TRBV11-1	TGTGCCAGCATATCCCTCGGGGAGCAGTTCTTC	CASISLGEQFF
16	TRBD2	NA	TRBJ2-7	TRBV4-1	TGCGCCAGCAGCCCGAGACTAGCGGGAAGCTCCTACGTGCAGTACTTC	CASSPRLAGSSYVQYF
10	NA	NA	TRBJ2-1	TRBV20-1	TGCAGTGTTTTATACAATGAGCAGTTCTTC	CSVLYNEQFF